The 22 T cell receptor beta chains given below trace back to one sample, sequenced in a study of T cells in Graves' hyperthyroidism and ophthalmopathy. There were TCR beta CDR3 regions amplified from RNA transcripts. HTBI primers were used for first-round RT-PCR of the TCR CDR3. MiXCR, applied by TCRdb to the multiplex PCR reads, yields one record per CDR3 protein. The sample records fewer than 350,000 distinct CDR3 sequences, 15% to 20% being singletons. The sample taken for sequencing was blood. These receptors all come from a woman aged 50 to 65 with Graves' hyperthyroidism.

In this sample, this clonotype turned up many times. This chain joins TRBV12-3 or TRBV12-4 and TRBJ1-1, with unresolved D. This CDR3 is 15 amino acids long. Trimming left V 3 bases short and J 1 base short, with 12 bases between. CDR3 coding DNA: TGTGCCAGCAGTTTTACGGTGGGCGGGAACACTGAAGCTTTCTTT. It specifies CASSFTVGGNTEAFF.

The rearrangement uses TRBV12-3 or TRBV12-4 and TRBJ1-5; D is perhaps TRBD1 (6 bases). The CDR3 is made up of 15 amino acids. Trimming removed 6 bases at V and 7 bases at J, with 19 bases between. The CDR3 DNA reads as TGTGCCAGCAGCCCGAGGGCAGGGGATGGGCAGCCCCAGCATTTT. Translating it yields CASSPRAGDGQPQHF.

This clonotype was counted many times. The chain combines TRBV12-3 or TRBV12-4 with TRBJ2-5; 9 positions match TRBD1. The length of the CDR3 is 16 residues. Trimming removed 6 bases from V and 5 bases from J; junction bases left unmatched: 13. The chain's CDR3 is CASRSPGTGFTETQYF. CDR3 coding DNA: TGTGCCAGCAGGTCCCCCGGGACAGGGTTCACCGAGACCCAGTACTTC.

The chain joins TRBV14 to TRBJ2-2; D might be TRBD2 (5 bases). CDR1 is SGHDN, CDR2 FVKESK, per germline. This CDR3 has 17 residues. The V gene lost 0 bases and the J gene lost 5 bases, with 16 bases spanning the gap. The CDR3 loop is CASSQDFPKEGTGELFF. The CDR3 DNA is TGTGCCAGCAGCCAAGATTTTCCCAAAGAGGGTACCGGGGAGCTGTTTTTT.

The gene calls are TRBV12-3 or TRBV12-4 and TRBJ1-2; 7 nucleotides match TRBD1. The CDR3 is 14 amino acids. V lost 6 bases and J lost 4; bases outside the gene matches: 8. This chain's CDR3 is CASSPGQVGYGYTF. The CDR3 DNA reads TGTGCCAGCAGCCCCGGACAGGTGGGCTATGGCTACACCTTC.

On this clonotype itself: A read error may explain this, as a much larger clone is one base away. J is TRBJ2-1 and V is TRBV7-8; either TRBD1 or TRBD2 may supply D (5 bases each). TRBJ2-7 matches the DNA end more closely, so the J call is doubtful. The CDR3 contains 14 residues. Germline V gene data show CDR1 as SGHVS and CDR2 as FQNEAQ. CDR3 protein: CASSSPRRGNEQYF. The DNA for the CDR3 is TGTGCCAGCAGCTCCCCCCGACGGGGCAATGAGCAGTACTTC.

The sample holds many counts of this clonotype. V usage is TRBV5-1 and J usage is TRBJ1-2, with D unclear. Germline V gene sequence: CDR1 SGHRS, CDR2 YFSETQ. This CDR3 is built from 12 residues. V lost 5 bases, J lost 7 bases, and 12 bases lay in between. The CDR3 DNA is TGCGCCAGCAGGTCGGACGGGTCTGGCTACACCTTC. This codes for CASRSDGSGYTF.

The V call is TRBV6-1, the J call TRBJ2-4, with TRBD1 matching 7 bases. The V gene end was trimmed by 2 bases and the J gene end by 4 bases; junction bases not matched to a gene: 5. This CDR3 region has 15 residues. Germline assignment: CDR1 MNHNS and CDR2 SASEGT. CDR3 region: CASSELGQTKNIQYF. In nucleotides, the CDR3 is TGTGCCAGCAGTGAATTGGGACAGACGAAAAACATTCAGTACTTC.

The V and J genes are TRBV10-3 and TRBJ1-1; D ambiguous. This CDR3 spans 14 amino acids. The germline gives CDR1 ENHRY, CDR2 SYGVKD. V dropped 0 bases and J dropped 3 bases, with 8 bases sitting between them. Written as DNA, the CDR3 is TGTGCCATCAGTGAGTCCAGTCTCTACACTGAAGCTTTCTTT. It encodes CAISESSLYTEAFF.

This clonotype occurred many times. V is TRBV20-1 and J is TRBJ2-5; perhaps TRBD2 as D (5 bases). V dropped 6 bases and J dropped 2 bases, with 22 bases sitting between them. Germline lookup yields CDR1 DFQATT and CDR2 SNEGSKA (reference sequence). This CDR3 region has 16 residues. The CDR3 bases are TGCAGTGCCCTCCCCTTAGGTCTCGACTATCAAGAGACCCAGTACTTC. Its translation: CSALPLGLDYQETQYF.

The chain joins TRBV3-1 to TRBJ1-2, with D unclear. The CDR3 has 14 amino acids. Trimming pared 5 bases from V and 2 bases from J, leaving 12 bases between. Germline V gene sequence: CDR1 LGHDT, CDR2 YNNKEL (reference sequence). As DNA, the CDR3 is TGTGCCAGCAGCACTCTCGACGGAAACTATGGCTACACCTTC. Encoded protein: CASSTLDGNYGYTF.

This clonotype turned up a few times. This CDR3 is CASSQDGDNSPLHF. For the CDR3, the DNA is TGTGCCAGCAGCCAGGACGGCGATAATTCACCCCTCCACTTT. The J gene is TRBJ1-6, the V gene TRBV3-1; D is uncertain. V gave up 3 bases and J gave up 5 bases, with 8 bases separating them. The germline CDR1 and CDR2 sequences are LGHDT and YNNKEL (reference sequence). The CDR3 spans 14 residues.

CDR3 sequence: CASSQDAGGYGNTIYF. CDR3 nucleotides: TGTGCCAGCAGCCAAGACGCAGGGGGATATGGAAACACCATATATTTT. The chain uses TRBV3-1 and TRBJ1-3; TRBD1 matches 7 bases. Trimming at V came to 0 bases and at J to 3 bases, leaving 5 bases not matched to a gene. Germline V gives CDR1 LGHDT, CDR2 YNNKEL (reference sequence). The CDR3 runs 16 residues.

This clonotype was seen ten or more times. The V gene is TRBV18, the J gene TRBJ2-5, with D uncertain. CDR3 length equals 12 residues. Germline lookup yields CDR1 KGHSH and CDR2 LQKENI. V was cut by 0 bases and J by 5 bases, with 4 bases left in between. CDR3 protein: CASSPPFETQYF. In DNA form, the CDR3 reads TGTGCCAGCTCACCACCGTTTGAGACCCAGTACTTC.

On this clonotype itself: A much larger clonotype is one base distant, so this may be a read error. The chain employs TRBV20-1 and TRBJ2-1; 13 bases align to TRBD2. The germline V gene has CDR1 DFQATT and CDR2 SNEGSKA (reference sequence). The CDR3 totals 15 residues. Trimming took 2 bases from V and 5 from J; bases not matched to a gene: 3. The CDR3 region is CSARPTSGRNNEQFF. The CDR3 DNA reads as TGCAGTGCTAGACCGACTAGCGGGAGGAACAATGAGCAGTTCTTC.

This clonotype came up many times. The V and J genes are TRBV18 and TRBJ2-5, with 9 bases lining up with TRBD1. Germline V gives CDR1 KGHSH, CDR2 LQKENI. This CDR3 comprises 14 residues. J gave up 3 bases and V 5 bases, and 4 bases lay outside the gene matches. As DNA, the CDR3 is TGTGCCAGCTCAACCCGGACAGGGGAAGAGACCCAGTACTTC. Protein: CASSTRTGEETQYF.

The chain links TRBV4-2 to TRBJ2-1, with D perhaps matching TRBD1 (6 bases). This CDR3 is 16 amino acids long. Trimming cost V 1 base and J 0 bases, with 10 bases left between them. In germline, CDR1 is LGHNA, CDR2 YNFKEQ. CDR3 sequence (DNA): TGTGCCAGCAGCCAAGCGGACAGTGACTCCTACAATGAGCAGTTCTTC. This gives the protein CASSQADSDSYNEQFF.

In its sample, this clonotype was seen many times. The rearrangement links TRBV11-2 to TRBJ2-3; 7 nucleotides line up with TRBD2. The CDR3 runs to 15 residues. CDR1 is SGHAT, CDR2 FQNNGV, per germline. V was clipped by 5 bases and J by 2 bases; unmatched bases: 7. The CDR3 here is CASSARLATTDTQYF. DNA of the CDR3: TGTGCCAGCAGCGCTAGACTAGCCACCACAGATACGCAGTATTTT.

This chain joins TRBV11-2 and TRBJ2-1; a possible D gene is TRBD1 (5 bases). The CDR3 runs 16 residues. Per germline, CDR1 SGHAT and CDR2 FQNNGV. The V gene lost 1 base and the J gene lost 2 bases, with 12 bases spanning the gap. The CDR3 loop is CASSLGSRGAYNEQFF. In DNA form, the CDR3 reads TGTGCCAGCAGCTTAGGCTCTAGGGGTGCCTACAATGAGCAGTTCTTC.

DNA of the CDR3: TGTGCCACCAGTGACCTCCGGGGCGGGGGGCATGATCAGCCCCAGCATTTT. It translates to CATSDLRGGGHDQPQHF. V is TRBV24-1 and J is TRBJ1-5, with D possibly being TRBD1 (6 bases). CDR3 length: 17 amino acids. Trimming pared 4 bases from V and 5 bases from J, leaving 20 bases between. CDR1 KGHDR and CDR2 SFDVKD come from the germline V gene.

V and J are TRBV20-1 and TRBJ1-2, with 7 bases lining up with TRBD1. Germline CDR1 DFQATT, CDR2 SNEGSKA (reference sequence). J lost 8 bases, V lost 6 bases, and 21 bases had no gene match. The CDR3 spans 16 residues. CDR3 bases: TGCAGTGCAACGGACAGGAGACGAAAGGGAGGGGGGGGCTACACCTTC. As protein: CSATDRRRKGGGGYTF.

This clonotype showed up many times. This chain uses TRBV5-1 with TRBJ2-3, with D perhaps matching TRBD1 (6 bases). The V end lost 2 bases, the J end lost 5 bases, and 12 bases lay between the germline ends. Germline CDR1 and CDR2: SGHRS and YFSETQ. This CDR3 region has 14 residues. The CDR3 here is CASSFGGGRDTQYF. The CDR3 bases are TGCGCCAGCAGCTTTGGGGGCGGTCGAGATACGCAGTATTTT.